The clone carrying this TCR beta chain has at least ten counts. Its cognate antigen is unknown. TCRdb fed the 5' RACE reads into MiXCR, producing one record per CDR3 protein. The sample lists about 29,000 distinct CDR3 sequences; around an eighth were seen once. This sample was included in a study of neurological immune-mediated disorders. Study-wide findings and caveats: The level of TCR clonal expansion was highest in patients with HTLV-1-associated myelopathy and lowest in multiple sclerosis, where it fell below the level seen in healthy controls.

This CDR3 contains 16 residues. The ends lost 5 bases at V and 9 bases at J; junction bases unmatched: 15. Germline-derived CDR1 and CDR2 are DFQATT and SNEGSKA (reference sequence). Sequencing input: PBMCs. The chain is built from TRBV20-1 and TRBJ2-5; 13 nucleotides align to TRBD2. The TCR originated in a woman aged 55-70 years in good health. CDR3 loop: CSAPPTSGGVLGAQYF. Here the CDR3 DNA reads TGCAGTGCTCCGCCCACTAGCGGGGGGGTCCTGGGGGCCCAGTACTTC.